The 3 T cell receptor beta chains presented below share a single source sample, sequenced in a study of cytomegalovirus exposure and HLA in healthy donors (TCRdb year 2017). Receptors were amplified or captured by the immunoSEQ multiplex PCR assay. A mixture of 60 forward primers for TCR Vbeta segments and 13 reverse primers for TCR Jbeta segments was used in the multiplex PCR. In TCRdb, the immuneACCESS table is reduced to in-frame sequences with V and J assigned. These tables do not hold every clone; where another copy was compared, an unresolved V gene accounts for under half, and the others remain unexplained. The sample table shows approximately 30,000 clones, and around two fifths are seen once. The ten largest account for 1.5% to 2.5% of the sample. Sample: PBMCs. The receptors stem from a woman aged 45-59 years in good health and CMV-seronegative.

This chain connects TRBV7-3 to TRBJ2-5; D is undetermined. V shed 5 bases and J shed 1 base, with 14 bases lying between them. The CDR3 runs 15 residues. Looked up from germline, CDR1 is SGHTA and CDR2 is FQGTGA. For the CDR3, the DNA is TGTGCCAGCAGCCCCGCTCTCGGCGGCCAAGAGACCCAGTACTTC. It specifies CASSPALGGQETQYF.

This clone was observed a few times. The genes are TRBV19 and TRBJ1-3, with 8 bases identical to TRBD1. The V gene end was trimmed by 8 bases and the J gene end by 4 bases; junction bases not matched to a gene: 13. The CDR3 consists of 16 residues. Germline CDR1 reads LNHDA; CDR2 reads SQIVND (reference sequence). Written as DNA, the CDR3 is TGTGCCAGTCAGAACAGGGGGGACCCCCTCGGAAACACCATATATTTT. Protein product: CASQNRGDPLGNTIYF.

The rearrangement uses TRBV15 and TRBJ2-1; 10 bases match TRBD2. CDR3 length equals 17 residues. V shed 1 base, J shed 6 bases, and the junction held 9 bases outside the gene matches. Germline CDR1 reads LNHNV; CDR2 reads YYDKDF (reference sequence). In nucleotides, the CDR3 is TGTGCCACCAGCAGAGTGTCCCTAGCGGGAGTAGGCAATGAGCAGTTCTTC. Its protein is CATSRVSLAGVGNEQFF.